This T cell receptor (beta chain) is drawn from a study of blood T cell repertoires in COVID-19. Study background: Acute and convalescent COVID-19 samples came from the United States, Italy and Spain. PBMCs, B-cell-depleted T cells, or T cells provided the cDNA or gDNA that made up the material.

Seattle's cohort entered during active infection and was followed longitudinally. In the original workflow: How many nucleated cells were present was estimated from reference gene primer amplification. Generated by immunoSEQ multiplex PCR, the TCRdb table keeps only in-frame clones and is missing some. For V, J and clone size, that table is used; D and trimming come from the DNA. The table records hundreds of thousands of clones, approximately 90% of them present only once. This CDR3 is built from 15 residues. CDR1 and CDR2 from the germline V gene are LGHNA and YNFKEQ. V shed 0 bases and J shed 5 bases, with 13 bases lying between them.

The sequence derives from a man between 18 and 35 years old with COVID-19, enrolled during active disease. Sequencing input: peripheral blood. The chain links TRBV4-2 to TRBJ1-1, with a tentative D call TRBD1 (5 bases). CDR3 loop: CASSQDRGRETEAFF. The CDR3 DNA reads as TGTGCCAGCAGCCAAGATCGGGGGAGAGAGACTGAAGCTTTCTTT.